These 7 T cell receptor beta chains originate from one sample sequenced in a study of blood T cell repertoires in COVID-19. Sequencing used immunoSEQ multiplex PCR; TCRdb keeps in-frame clones, though not all of them. The sample carries about 170,000 clones, about 88% recorded once. Material for sequencing was PBMCs or T cells enriched from blood (not recorded which). Source of these receptors: a woman aged 18 to 35 who had recovered from COVID-19.

The rearrangement links TRBV28 to TRBJ1-5; D may be TRBD1 (6 bases). The germline V gene encodes CDR1 MDHEN and CDR2 SYDVKM. V was shortened by 6 bases and J by 9 bases, with 21 bases between the two germline ends. The CDR3 length is 15 residues. The CDR3, as DNA: TGTGCCAGCAGGGGGAGGGGGGGCGCACCCCGGCCCCAGCATTTT. Translated, it gives CASRGRGGAPRPQHF.

This chain joins TRBV12-5 and TRBJ2-7, with D perhaps TRBD1 (6 bases). V was cut by 7 bases and J by 3 bases, with 10 bases left in between. The CDR3 runs 12 residues. From germline, CDR1 is LGHNT and CDR2 FRNRAP. CDR3 sequence: CASAGDVYEQYF. CDR3 coding DNA: TGTGCTAGTGCAGGGGATGTCTACGAGCAGTACTTC. The whole variable domain, remainder taken from reference TRBV12-5 and TRBJ2-7, is DARVTQTPRHKVTEMGQEVTMRCQPILGHNTVFWYRQTMMQGLELLAYFRNRAPLDDSGMPKDRFSAEMPDATLATLKIQPSEPRDSAVYFCASAGDVYEQYFGPGTRLTVT.

This sequence joins TRBV6-5 and TRBJ1-1, with TRBD1 matching over 8 bases. Germline-derived CDR1 and CDR2 are MNHEY and SVGAGI. CDR3 length equals 13 residues. V dropped 10 bases and J dropped 5; count of bases not matched to a gene: 9. In nucleotides, the CDR3 is TGTGCCACCGGAGGACAGGGATATACTGAAGCTTTCTTT. Translation gives CATGGQGYTEAFF.

J is TRBJ2-5 and V is TRBV7-9, with TRBD2 as a possible D gene (6 bases). The ends were cut back, 5 bases at V and 5 bases at J, with 15 bases in the middle. The germline gives CDR1 SEHNR, CDR2 FQNEAQ (reference sequence). The CDR3 consists of 14 residues. CDR3 in amino acids: CASSPSGGGETQYF. In DNA, the CDR3 is TGTGCCAGCAGCCCCTCCGGCGGAGGGGAGACCCAGTACTTC.

This chain links TRBV5-6 with TRBJ2-3; 13 positions match TRBD2. Germline assignment: CDR1 SGHDT and CDR2 YYEEEE. This CDR3 comprises 16 residues. With 4 bases clipped from V and 4 bases from J, the junction kept 6 bases outside the gene matches. The CDR3 loop is CASSRTSGSIADTQYF. The CDR3 DNA reads TGTGCCAGCAGCCGGACTAGCGGGAGTATCGCAGATACGCAGTATTTT.

V and J are TRBV7-2 and TRBJ2-3; D may be TRBD2 (6 bases). Trimming shortened V by 4 bases and J by 5 bases, and 19 bases separated the two germline ends. The CDR3 contains 16 residues. Germline V gene data show CDR1 as SGHTA and CDR2 as FQGNSA. Here the CDR3 DNA reads TGTGCCAGCAGCTGGGGGAGCGGGCCCGCGGGAGATACGCAGTATTTT. Translating it yields CASSWGSGPAGDTQYF.

This clone was detected only once. The chain carries TRBV6-5 and TRBJ2-7; TRBD2 agrees at 8 bases. The CDR3 runs to 14 residues. Germline CDR1 is MNHEY and CDR2 is SVGAGI. J lost 0 bases, V lost 6 bases, and 4 bases had no gene match. The CDR3 region has the DNA TGTGCCAGCAGAATAGCGGGATTCTCCTACGAGCAGTACTTC. It specifies CASRIAGFSYEQYF.